One and the same sample provided the 19 T cell receptor beta chains below, sequenced in a study of shared clonotypes between healthy human individuals. The data were produced by immunoSEQ multiplex PCR, yet TCRdb's version contains in-frame clones alone and is incomplete. The sample lists about 380,000 clones; roughly 96% were seen once. The material sequenced was memory CD8+ T cells sorted from blood. Subset described: CD45RO+ cells pooled with CCR7-negative TemRA cells. Receptor source: a man aged 30-40 years in good health.

Only a few counts were recorded for this clone. The chain has TRBV30 and TRBJ1-2; D remains ambiguous. CDR3 length equals 12 residues. Deletions cut 3 bases from V and 2 bases from J, with 7 bases between. Germline-derived CDR1 and CDR2 are GTSNPN and SVGIG (reference sequence). CDR3 loop: CAWSGRNYGYTF. The CDR3 DNA sequence: TGTGCCTGGAGCGGAAGGAACTATGGCTACACCTTC.

This rearrangement joins TRBV28 to TRBJ1-1; no clear D. CDR1 MDHEN and CDR2 SYDVKM come from the germline V gene. The CDR3 has 15 residues. V shed 2 bases and J shed 0 bases, with 10 bases lying between them. CDR3 nucleotide sequence: TGTGCCAGCAGTTTAACGGCCGCCTTGAACACTGAAGCTTTCTTT. Protein product: CASSLTAALNTEAFF.

The chain uses TRBV7-2 and TRBJ2-5; D might be TRBD2 (6 bases). V was shortened by 3 bases and J by 5 bases, with 19 bases between the two germline ends. The V gene's germline CDR1 is SGHTA and CDR2 FQGNSA. This CDR3 region has 16 residues. CDR3 bases: TGTGCCAGCAGCTTGAGAGAAGCCGCGGGGCGGGAGACCCAGTACTTC. Its protein is CASSLREAAGRETQYF.

The chain uses TRBV6-1 and TRBJ2-4; TRBD1 matches 8 bases. This CDR3 has 18 residues. Germline V gives CDR1 MNHNS, CDR2 SASEGT. V was pared by 0 bases and J by 3 bases, with 10 bases of the junction left unmatched. CDR3 region: CASSEAGDRQGYKNIQYF. In DNA, the CDR3 is TGTGCCAGCAGTGAAGCGGGGGACCGACAGGGGTACAAAAACATTCAGTACTTC.

The rearrangement joins TRBV7-9 to TRBJ1-2; D is unresolved. The germline V gene has CDR1 SEHNR and CDR2 FQNEAQ (reference sequence). V lost 1 base to trimming and J lost 1 base, with 4 bases between them. The CDR3 runs 13 residues. The CDR3 loop is CASSLENNYGYTF. The CDR3 DNA follows: TGTGCCAGCAGCTTAGAAAATAACTATGGCTACACCTTC.

The rearrangement joins TRBV27 to TRBJ2-2; TRBD2 is a possible D gene (5 bases). This CDR3 has 13 residues. Deletions cut 6 bases from V and 5 bases from J, with 10 bases between. CDR1 MNHEY and CDR2 SMNVEV come from the germline V gene (reference sequence). As DNA, the CDR3 is TGTGCCAGCAGCTATCGGGGTACCGGGGAGCTGTTTTTT. This sequence encodes CASSYRGTGELFF.

The CDR3 DNA reads as TGCACCAGCAGCCCCGGGCCCTGGGACGAGCAGTACTTC. Protein product: CTSSPGPWDEQYF. The chain is built from TRBV1 and TRBJ2-7. TRBV1 is described as a pseudogene. This CDR3 spans 13 amino acids.

The chain recombines TRBV7-9 with TRBJ1-6; a weak D match, TRBD1 (5 bases). Germline values: CDR1 SEHNR, CDR2 FQNEAQ (reference sequence). Between the trimmed V and J ends, which lost 8 bases and 7 bases, there was a span of 15 bases. The CDR3 extends over 14 amino acids. In DNA form, the CDR3 reads TGTGCCAGCGCGAAACAGCAGGGAAATTCACCCCTCCACTTT. This sequence encodes CASAKQQGNSPLHF.

V and J are TRBV13 and TRBJ2-5; no clear D gene. The V gene lost 4 bases and the J gene lost 1 base, with 16 bases spanning the gap. The length of the CDR3 is 16 residues. The germline V gene has CDR1 PRHDT and CDR2 FYEKMQ (reference sequence). The DNA for the CDR3 is TGTGCCAGCAGCTCAAGGTCCACCCTCCTCCAAGAGACCCAGTACTTC. It is translated as CASSSRSTLLQETQYF.

The V gene is TRBV5-1, the J gene TRBJ2-1; TRBD2 aligns across 8 bases. V dropped 0 bases and J dropped 12; count of bases not matched to a gene: 11. The CDR3 spans 15 residues. CDR1 and CDR2 (germline): SGHRS, YFSETQ. Here the CDR3 reads CASSLDLAGRSGQFF. The CDR3 bases are TGCGCCAGCAGCTTGGATCTAGCGGGCCGGTCGGGGCAGTTCTTC.

V usage is TRBV10-3 and J usage is TRBJ1-1; D is undetermined. The CDR3 is 14 amino acids. Germline assignment: CDR1 ENHRY and CDR2 SYGVKD. The V end lost 4 bases, the J end lost 4 bases, and 13 bases lay between the germline ends. CDR3 nucleotide sequence: TGTGCCATCAGTGGGCTCGGGAGTACCACTGAAGCTTTCTTT. Its translation is CAISGLGSTTEAFF.

The V call is TRBV5-8, the J call TRBJ2-3; no firm D call. The CDR3 length is 11 residues. V was clipped by 5 bases and J by 3 bases, with 4 bases between them. Germline values: CDR1 SGHTS, CDR2 YDEGEE. In DNA form, the CDR3 reads TGTGCCAGCAGACCTACAGATACGCAGTATTTT. It is translated as CASRPTDTQYF.

The chain joins TRBV10-3 to TRBJ2-3; 7 nucleotides line up with TRBD2. The ends lost 2 bases at V and 6 bases at J; junction bases unmatched: 2. This CDR3 spans 13 amino acids. The germline V gene encodes CDR1 ENHRY and CDR2 SYGVKD. Here the CDR3 DNA reads TGTGCCATCAGTGAGAACGGGGGGGATACGCAGTATTTT. Translation: CAISENGGDTQYF.

The chain combines TRBV5-1 with TRBJ2-3; D perhaps matches TRBD2 (6 bases). The V gene lost 6 bases and the J gene lost 4 bases, with 18 bases spanning the gap. The CDR3 is made up of 15 amino acids. Germline CDR1 reads SGHRS; CDR2 reads YFSETQ. The CDR3 spells CASTLGGSGADTQYF. CDR3 nucleotides: TGCGCCAGCACCCTAGGAGGGAGTGGGGCAGATACGCAGTATTTT.

This rearrangement joins TRBV7-6 to TRBJ2-5; a weak D match, TRBD2 (6 bases). This CDR3 region has 15 residues. V was pared by 0 bases and J by 3 bases, with 11 bases between. Looked up from germline, CDR1 is SGHVS and CDR2 is FNYEAQ. DNA of the CDR3: TGTGCCAGCAGCTTAGCGGAGGGAGCTAAAGAGACCCAGTACTTC. It translates to CASSLAEGAKETQYF.

The V call is TRBV13, the J call TRBJ2-7; maybe TRBD1 (5 bases). Germline lookup yields CDR1 PRHDT and CDR2 FYEKMQ (reference sequence). V lost 0 bases to trimming and J lost 2 bases, with 8 bases between them. The CDR3 has 14 amino acids. CDR3 region: CASSLGTTAYEQYF. CDR3 coding DNA: TGTGCCAGCAGCTTAGGTACGACAGCCTACGAGCAGTACTTC.

This clone was seen once. The chain carries TRBV15 and TRBJ2-3; 8 positions agree with TRBD2. The CDR3 extends over 19 amino acids. Germline V gene data show CDR1 as LNHNV and CDR2 as YYDKDF (reference sequence). Germline trimming cut 0 bases from V and 4 bases from J; bases unmatched to any gene: 15. CDR3 coding DNA: TGTGCCACCAGCAGAGATTACAGCGGGGGCAATCGGGCCTCAGATACGCAGTATTTT. Translation gives CATSRDYSGGNRASDTQYF.

The CDR3 is CASSQDRAGNTIYF. For the CDR3, the DNA is TGTGCCAGCAGTCAGGACAGGGCTGGAAACACCATATATTTT. J is TRBJ1-3 and V is TRBV6-6; TRBD1 matches 8 bases. This CDR3 region has 14 residues. Germline values: CDR1 MNHNY, CDR2 SVGAGI (reference sequence). Trimming cost V 5 bases and J 2 bases; bases outside gene matches: 2.

In nucleotides, the CDR3 is TGTGCCAGCAGTGGACAGTGGACCGGGGAGCTGTTTTTT. Translation: CASSGQWTGELFF. This chain links TRBV6-1 with TRBJ2-2; possible D gene TRBD1, 5 bases. The CDR3 is 13 amino acids. Germline-derived CDR1 and CDR2 are MNHNS and SASEGT. Trimming pared 4 bases from V and 5 bases from J, leaving 8 bases between.